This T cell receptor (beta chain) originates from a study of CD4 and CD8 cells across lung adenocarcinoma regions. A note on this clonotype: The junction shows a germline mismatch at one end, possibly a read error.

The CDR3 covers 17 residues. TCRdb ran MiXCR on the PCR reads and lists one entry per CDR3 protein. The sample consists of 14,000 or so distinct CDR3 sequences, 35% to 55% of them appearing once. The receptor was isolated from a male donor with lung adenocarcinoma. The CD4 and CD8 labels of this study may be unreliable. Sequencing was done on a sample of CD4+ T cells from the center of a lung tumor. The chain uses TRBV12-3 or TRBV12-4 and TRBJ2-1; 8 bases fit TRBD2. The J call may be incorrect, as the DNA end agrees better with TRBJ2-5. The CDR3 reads CASSGGSGSRNKDTQYF. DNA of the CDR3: TGTGCCAGCAGTGGGGGGAGCGGGAGCCGTAACAAAGATACCCAGTACTTC.